Detailed here is one T cell receptor (beta chain). What it binds is not known. This specimen comes from a study of identical twins. Study-level findings and limits: Sequences that were beta out-of-frame showed weaker excess twin sharing.

V lost 6 bases to trimming and J lost 3 bases; unmatched junction nucleotides: 4. Germline-derived CDR1 and CDR2 are MDHEN and SYDVKM. This CDR3 is 16 amino acids long. Carrying unique molecular identifiers, the cDNA also gained a universal primer site through template switching. TCRdb redid the calling of the 5' RACE reads with MiXCR, one entry per CDR3 protein. Here the sample spans 450,000 to 600,000 distinct CDR3 sequences, 20% to 25% being singletons. Separately, the same data were catalogued under a study of yellow fever vaccine responses in identical twins. That report adds: Reportedly, twins' vaccine T cell responses looked partly convergent and partly personalized.

The chain has TRBV28 and TRBJ2-2; TRBD2 matches 13 bases. This TCR was sampled from a young woman in good health. Sequencing was done on a sample of CD4+ T cells sorted from blood. The CDR3 loop reads CASRTGLAGDTGELFF. CDR3 nucleotides: TGTGCCAGCAGGACAGGACTAGCGGGAGACACCGGGGAGCTGTTTTTT.